A single sample gave rise to the 30 T cell receptor beta chains below, sequenced in a study of response to subunit inactivated influenza vaccine. Using its own MiXCR run on the RT-PCR reads, TCRdb lists one record per CDR3 protein. The data show under 750,000 distinct CDR3 sequences, roughly 10% seen once. Sequences were derived from PBMCs from blood, sampled on the day of vaccination. The receptors derive from a man between 50 and 59 years old who received an inactivated influenza vaccine.

V is TRBV4-1 and J is TRBJ1-5, with no clear D. The CDR3 is made up of 21 amino acids. V lost 2 bases to trimming and J lost 15 bases, with 41 bases between them. Germline CDR1 and CDR2: MGHRA and YSYEKL. CDR3 sequence: CASSQIRTAPPAYQPSGEWHF. CDR3 DNA sequence: TGCGCCAGCAGCCAAATTAGGACGGCTCCTCCTGCTTATCAGCCCTCCGGGGAGTGGCATTTT.

This sequence joins TRBV7-2 and TRBJ2-4; the D gene is possibly TRBD1 (6 bases). This CDR3 comprises 14 residues. Germline values: CDR1 SGHTA, CDR2 FQGNSA. Trimming stripped 5 bases from V and 2 bases from J, with 10 bases between. In nucleotides, the CDR3 is TGTGCCAGCAGCCCACAGGGTTCCAAAAACATTCAGTACTTC. This gives the protein CASSPQGSKNIQYF.

There are a few counts of this clonotype. The chain carries TRBV12-3 or TRBV12-4 and TRBJ1-4; D gene uncertain. Trimming removed 6 bases at V and 12 bases at J, with 17 bases between. This CDR3 region has 13 residues. The CDR3 region has the DNA TGTGCCAGCAGCCCTAGGCAGACGGTGGAACTGTTTTTT. Translated, it gives CASSPRQTVELFF.

This CDR3 reads CASSLRGRDQPQHF. CDR3 in DNA: TGTGCCAGCAGTTTACGAGGTCGGGACCAGCCCCAGCATTTT. This sequence joins TRBV28 and TRBJ1-5; TRBD1 might be the D (5 bases). V lost 2 bases and J lost 7, with 12 bases in between. The CDR3 totals 14 residues. Germline V gene lookup returns CDR1 MDHEN and CDR2 SYDVKM.

V and J are TRBV18 and TRBJ2-5; 9 bases align to TRBD1. The CDR3 covers 16 residues. From germline, CDR1 is KGHSH and CDR2 LQKENI. The J segment lost 3 bases and the V segment lost 5 bases, leaving 10 bases of the junction unmatched. The CDR3 DNA reads as TGTGCCAGCTCAGATTCCCGGGACAGGGTGGAAGAGACCCAGTACTTC. Its translation: CASSDSRDRVEETQYF.

This clonotype was found a few times. The rearrangement uses TRBV20-1 and TRBJ2-7; D is undetermined. CDR1 and CDR2 (germline): DFQATT, SNEGSKA (reference sequence). This CDR3 spans 11 amino acids. V lost 8 bases and J 3 bases, leaving 11 bases between the germline ends. CDR3 nucleotide sequence: TGCAGTTCAACCAACCGCTACGAGCAGTACTTC. As protein: CSSTNRYEQYF.

This chain uses TRBV5-6 with TRBJ2-3; D possibly corresponds to TRBD2 (6 bases). The germline V and J ends were trimmed by 10 bases and 2 bases, with 20 bases remaining between them. From germline, CDR1 is SGHDT and CDR2 YYEEEE. This CDR3 is 15 amino acids long. The CDR3 DNA follows: TGTGCCGCCGGGGGACCCCTCACCCCCACAGATACGCAGTATTTT. Its translation is CAAGGPLTPTDTQYF.

This clonotype was seen ten or more times. The chain has TRBV6-5 and TRBJ2-2, with no clear D. CDR3 length: 12 residues. Germline loops: CDR1 MNHEY, CDR2 SVGAGI. V gave up 10 bases and J gave up 8 bases, with 14 bases separating them. CDR3 loop: CATEGIEGELFF. Written as DNA, the CDR3 is TGTGCCACCGAAGGAATCGAAGGGGAGCTGTTTTTT.

This clonotype turned up a few times. The chain recombines TRBV10-2 with TRBJ2-2; D possibly corresponds to TRBD2 (6 bases). From germline, CDR1 is WSHSY and CDR2 SAAADI. V dropped 6 bases and J dropped 0 bases, with 11 bases sitting between them. The length of the CDR3 is 15 residues. The CDR3 sequence: CASSEGTPNTGELFF. CDR3 DNA: TGCGCCAGCAGCGAGGGGACTCCGAACACCGGGGAGCTGTTTTTT.

This chain joins TRBV29-1 and TRBJ2-5; D is unresolved. Germline values: CDR1 SQVTM, CDR2 ANQGSEA. Deletions cut 3 bases from V and 0 bases from J, with 5 bases between. CDR3 size: 12 residues. The CDR3 spells CSVDSYQETQYF. In DNA form, the CDR3 reads TGCAGCGTTGACAGTTACCAAGAGACCCAGTACTTC.

The chain has TRBV19 and TRBJ1-1; TRBD1 might be the D (6 bases). The CDR3 runs to 12 residues. Germline CDR1 is LNHDA and CDR2 is SQIVND (reference sequence). The germline V and J ends were trimmed by 6 bases and 4 bases, with 9 bases remaining between them. This CDR3 is CASRQGFTEAFF. The CDR3, as DNA: TGTGCCAGTAGACAGGGATTCACTGAAGCTTTCTTT.

The sample holds a few counts of this clonotype. V gene TRBV5-1 combines with J gene TRBJ2-4, with D perhaps assigned TRBD1 or TRBD2 (6 bases each). Germline CDR1 and CDR2: SGHRS and YFSETQ. The CDR3 runs 16 residues. Trimming took off 0 bases at V and 6 bases at J, with 16 bases between the two ends. The CDR3 bases are TGCGCCAGCAGCTTGGCCTATGTGGGGGGCACAAACATTCAGTACTTC. Its protein is CASSLAYVGGTNIQYF.

This clonotype came up a few times. V and J are TRBV7-2 and TRBJ2-3; D possibly corresponds to TRBD1 (5 bases). The CDR3 is 13 amino acids. Per the germline V gene, CDR1 is SGHTA and CDR2 is FQGNSA. V was pared by 7 bases and J by 3 bases, with 11 bases between. The CDR3 loop is CASTDRRTDTQYF. The CDR3, as DNA: TGTGCCAGCACCGACAGAAGAACAGATACGCAGTATTTT.

The rearrangement uses TRBV7-9 and TRBJ2-1; D remains unclear. The CDR3 has 11 residues. Germline V CDR1 and CDR2: SEHNR, FQNEAQ (reference sequence). Trimming took 1 base from V and 10 from J, leaving 5 bases between them. This chain's CDR3 is CASSLGWEQFF. The CDR3 DNA reads as TGTGCCAGCAGCTTAGGGTGGGAGCAGTTCTTC.

This clonotype was found many times. The chain couples TRBV7-9 to TRBJ2-7; D call uncertain. V lost 5 bases to trimming and J lost 5 bases, with 10 bases between them. The V gene's germline CDR1 is SEHNR and CDR2 FQNEAQ (reference sequence). The CDR3 runs to 12 residues. The CDR3 region is CASSPVGNEQYF. In nucleotides, the CDR3 is TGTGCCAGCAGCCCCGTTGGAAACGAGCAGTACTTC.

This clonotype was seen only a few times. The CDR3 sequence: CASSFPSTGEGSINGRKTQYF. CDR3 in DNA: TGTGCCAGCAGTTTCCCCTCGACAGGGGAAGGATCCATTAACGGGAGGAAGACCCAGTACTTC. The gene calls are TRBV12-3 or TRBV12-4 and TRBJ2-5; possibly TRBD1 for D (8 bases). The CDR3 totals 21 residues. Trimming stripped 3 bases from V and 6 bases from J, with 35 bases between.

This clonotype showed up just a few times. The chain carries TRBV12-3 or TRBV12-4 and TRBJ2-6; D unclear. The CDR3 totals 14 residues. Deletions cut 6 bases from V and 5 bases from J, with 11 bases between. The CDR3 nucleotides read TGTGCCAGCAGCGAGAGGCGAAGGGCCAACGTCCTGACTTTC. Its translation is CASSERRRANVLTF.

The chain is built from TRBV29-1 and TRBJ2-1; 9 bases align to TRBD2. V gave up 7 bases and J gave up 3 bases; unmatched junction bases: 13. CDR1 SQVTM and CDR2 ANQGSEA come from the germline V gene. There are 16 residues in the CDR3. The CDR3 spells CSGGGREGPHYNEQFF. The CDR3 nucleotides read TGCAGCGGCGGGGGGCGGGAGGGGCCACACTACAATGAGCAGTTCTTC.

The genes are TRBV7-6 and TRBJ2-3; 16 nucleotides line up with TRBD2. Trimming removed 5 bases from V and 8 bases from J; junction bases left unmatched: 10. The CDR3 length is 17 residues. CDR1 is SGHVS, CDR2 FNYEAQ, per germline. Written as DNA, the CDR3 is TGTGCCAGCAGCCCCGGGACTAGCGGGAGGGTGAGCAGTACGCAGTATTTT. It yields the protein CASSPGTSGRVSSTQYF.

The chain is built from TRBV20-1 and TRBJ2-3; 9 positions agree with TRBD2. The CDR3 is made up of 15 amino acids. CDR1 and CDR2 (germline): DFQATT, SNEGSKA (reference sequence). With 0 bases clipped from V and 4 bases from J, the junction kept 5 bases outside the gene matches. CDR3 DNA: TGCAGTGCTAGAGATCCGGCGGGAGGGGCAGATACGCAGTATTTT. Translating it yields CSARDPAGGADTQYF.

This clonotype came up a few times. The rearrangement links TRBV7-9 to TRBJ2-1; 8 bases align to TRBD2. Germline assignment: CDR1 SEHNR and CDR2 FQNEAQ (reference sequence). CDR3 length: 17 residues. V trimming: 1 base; J trimming: 9 bases; junction bases outside the gene matches: 14. The CDR3 loop reads CASSLGVSTGGPGEQFF. CDR3 sequence (DNA): TGTGCCAGCAGCTTAGGGGTTTCAACGGGAGGGCCCGGTGAGCAGTTCTTC.

This clonotype has more than one count but fewer than ten. V gene TRBV20-1 combines with J gene TRBJ2-2, with 7 bases aligning to TRBD1. The ends lost 5 bases at V and 7 bases at J; junction bases unmatched: 16. The CDR3 is made up of 16 amino acids. CDR1 is DFQATT and CDR2 is SNEGSKA in the germline V gene (reference sequence). This chain's CDR3 is CSAGDSRTGQVGELFF. The CDR3 nucleotides read TGCAGTGCTGGGGATTCGCGGACAGGTCAGGTCGGGGAGCTGTTTTTT.

In this sample, this clonotype turned up many times. The chain links TRBV5-1 to TRBJ2-3; 8 nucleotides match TRBD2. V lost 1 base, J lost 1 base, and 2 bases stayed unmatched. Per the germline V gene, CDR1 is SGHRS and CDR2 is YFSETQ. The CDR3 has 15 amino acids. The CDR3 sequence is CASSLTGGGTDTQYF. The CDR3 region has the DNA TGCGCCAGCAGCTTGACGGGAGGGGGCACAGATACGCAGTATTTT.

The CDR3 DNA sequence: TGCGCCAGCAGCCAAGATAGCGACAGTGGACTCCAAGAGACCCAGTACTTC. This codes for CASSQDSDSGLQETQYF. V and J are TRBV4-3 and TRBJ2-5; D may correspond to TRBD1 or TRBD2 (5 bases each). The CDR3 contains 17 residues. Germline CDR1 is LGHNA and CDR2 is YSLEER. Trimming stripped 0 bases from V and 1 base from J, with 15 bases between.

The chain links TRBV5-1 to TRBJ1-2; D perhaps matches TRBD1 (5 bases). The V end lost 4 bases, the J end lost 2 bases, and 12 bases lay between the germline ends. Germline V CDR1 and CDR2: SGHRS, YFSETQ. This CDR3 spans 14 amino acids. CDR3 loop: CASSLNQGNYGYTF. The CDR3 coding sequence is TGCGCCAGCAGCCTTAATCAGGGAAACTATGGCTACACCTTC.

The chain joins TRBV7-7 to TRBJ2-5, with 14 positions matching TRBD2. The CDR3 runs 18 residues. Germline assignment: CDR1 SSHAT and CDR2 FNYEAQ (reference sequence). The trim removed 3 bases at V and 1 base at J, leaving 7 bases unmatched. DNA for the CDR3: TGTGCCAGCAGCTTGAGGACTAGCGGGAGGCCTTCCCAAGAGACCCAGTACTTC. It yields the protein CASSLRTSGRPSQETQYF.

The genes are TRBV28 and TRBJ2-1; 7 positions agree with TRBD1. The ends lost 2 bases at V and 4 bases at J; junction bases unmatched: 8. The CDR3 covers 16 residues. The V gene's germline CDR1 is MDHEN and CDR2 SYDVKM. The CDR3: CASSLRGQAAYNEQFF. The CDR3 region has the DNA TGTGCCAGCAGTTTAAGGGGGCAGGCGGCTTACAATGAGCAGTTCTTC.

In this sample, this clonotype turned up a few times. The CDR3 loop is CASSVVGVWGSPLHF. The DNA of the CDR3 is TGTGCCAGCAGCGTAGTAGGGGTTTGGGGTTCACCCCTCCACTTT. The chain employs TRBV9 and TRBJ1-6; TRBD1 is a possible D gene (5 bases). V was pared by 0 bases and J by 9 bases, with 13 bases between. Germline values: CDR1 SGDLS, CDR2 YYNGEE. This CDR3 comprises 15 residues.

The chain joins TRBV20-1 to TRBJ2-7; the D gene is possibly TRBD1 (6 bases). The CDR3 extends over 14 amino acids. Germline CDR1 is DFQATT and CDR2 is SNEGSKA (reference sequence). Deletions cut 6 bases from V and 3 bases from J, with 18 bases between. The CDR3 reads CSAPPPGQYYEQYF. CDR3 in DNA: TGCAGTGCCCCCCCTCCCGGACAGTACTACGAGCAGTACTTC.

This clonotype showed up just a few times. This sequence joins TRBV24-1 and TRBJ1-6; the D is unclear. V lost 5 bases to trimming and J lost 11 bases, with 12 bases between them. The CDR3 has 13 residues. In germline, CDR1 is KGHDR, CDR2 SFDVKD. The CDR3 here is CATSGHGGTPLHF. CDR3 coding DNA: TGTGCCACCAGTGGTCATGGTGGGACACCCCTCCACTTT.